This T cell receptor (beta chain) comes out of a study of OX40 agonist ivuxolimab in advanced cancers. This clone was detected only once. The method was immunoSEQ multiplex PCR; TCRdb's version includes in-frame clones alone and lacks a portion of them. The sample records about 100,000 clones, roughly 95% being singletons. Blood sampling was done at baseline, cycle 4 day 1, and cycle 7 day 1. CDR1 and CDR2 from the germline V gene are MGHRA and YSYEKL. The CDR3 sequence is 17 residues long. V dropped 1 base and J dropped 6; count of bases not matched to a gene: 6. This TCR came from an adult with an advanced solid tumor such as melanoma, head and neck, liver or kidney cancer. The sample consisted of CD4+ or CD8+ T cells sorted from blood, taken in a trial of the OX40 agonist ivuxolimab. V and J are TRBV4-1 and TRBJ2-1; 13 bases are shared with TRBD2. The CDR3 sequence: CASSQATSGGYLNEQFF. The DNA of the CDR3 is TGCGCCAGCAGCCAAGCGACTAGCGGGGGGTACCTCAATGAGCAGTTCTTC.